This TCR beta chain was sequenced in a study of CD8+ T cells in alopecia areata. The CDR3 spans 11 residues. Looked up from germline, CDR1 is LNHDA and CDR2 is SQIVND (reference sequence). Trimming pared 7 bases from V and 10 bases from J, leaving 13 bases between. To note about this clone: The antigen is not known.

RNA extraction and reverse transcription yielded cDNA as sequencing template. Produced via immunoSEQ multiplex PCR; TCRdb's table is partial and in-frame only. The sample carries roughly 3,600 clones, 60% to 75% recorded once. Study-wide results and limits: With patients, TCR sharing proved less clear than in mice, a difference possibly related to HLA. Researchers report lesional scalp, most notably alopecia totalis/universalis, outstripped normal scalp in clonality. Sequences from scalp samples also cover resident alphabeta T cells of normal skin.

The material sequenced was skin. The V call is TRBV19, the J call TRBJ1-1; D is unresolved. This receptor was taken from a human donor in good health. The CDR3 DNA sequence: TGTGCCAGTATATCTCCGTTGGTAGCTTTCTTT. Translating gives CASISPLVAFF. Supplemented by reference TRBV19 and TRBJ1-1, the full variable domain reads DGGITQSPKYLFRKEGQNVTLSCEQNLNHDAMYWYRQDPGQGLRLIYYSQIVNDFQKGDIAEGYSVSREKKESFPLTVTSAQKNPTAFYLCASISPLVAFFGQGTRLTVV.